What follows are 5 T cell receptor beta chains derived from one specimen sequenced in a study of long-term antiretroviral therapy in people with HIV. Assay version v3.0 of immunoSEQ was used, and it was run at survey level. The table came from immunoSEQ multiplex PCR; TCRdb's copy has only in-frame clones and leaves some out. Of approximately 22,000 clones in the sample, less than 85% were seen once. The material was unsorted PBMCs, obtained 0.5 years before starting antiretroviral therapy. The receptor source for this set is a man aged 35 to 55 with HIV.

V is TRBV7-3 and J is TRBJ2-1; no clear D. This CDR3 spans 18 amino acids. The V gene lost 3 bases and the J gene lost 0 bases, with 18 bases spanning the gap. In germline, CDR1 is SGHTA, CDR2 FQGTGA. DNA of the CDR3: TGTGCCAGCAGCTTTTTGGGCGGCCCTTGGAGCTCCTACAATGAGCAGTTCTTC. Encoded protein: CASSFLGGPWSSYNEQFF.

The CDR3 region is CSAVDLTEAFF. DNA for the CDR3: TGCAGTGCCGTGGACCTCACTGAAGCTTTCTTT. This chain joins TRBV20-1 and TRBJ1-1; D remains ambiguous. This CDR3 spans 11 amino acids. The V end lost 6 bases, the J end lost 4 bases, and 9 bases lay between the germline ends. Germline V gene sequence: CDR1 DFQATT, CDR2 SNEGSKA (reference sequence).

This rearrangement joins TRBV13 to TRBJ2-2; 7 nucleotides agree with TRBD2. The length of the CDR3 is 16 residues. V shed 6 bases and J 1 base; nucleotides not matched to a gene: 8. The germline V gene has CDR1 PRHDT and CDR2 FYEKMQ (reference sequence). CDR3 in amino acids: CASRKMGGGNTGELFF. The CDR3 nucleotides read TGTGCCAGCAGAAAGATGGGCGGGGGGAACACCGGGGAGCTGTTTTTT.

Only a few counts were recorded for this clone. The CDR3 is CASSVGSVDTEAFF. The CDR3 DNA is TGTGCCAGCAGCGTAGGGTCAGTGGACACTGAAGCTTTCTTT. The V gene is TRBV9, the J gene TRBJ1-1; D unclear. CDR1 is SGDLS, CDR2 YYNGEE, per germline. V lost 0 bases and J 3 bases, leaving 9 bases between the germline ends. CDR3 length equals 14 residues.

The chain employs TRBV5-1 and TRBJ2-7; no firm D call. Trimming stripped 0 bases from V and 5 bases from J, with 3 bases between. The germline V gene encodes CDR1 SGHRS and CDR2 YFSETQ. CDR3 size: 11 residues. The CDR3 DNA sequence: TGCGCCAGCAGCTTGGCCCACGAGCAGTACTTC. As protein: CASSLAHEQYF.